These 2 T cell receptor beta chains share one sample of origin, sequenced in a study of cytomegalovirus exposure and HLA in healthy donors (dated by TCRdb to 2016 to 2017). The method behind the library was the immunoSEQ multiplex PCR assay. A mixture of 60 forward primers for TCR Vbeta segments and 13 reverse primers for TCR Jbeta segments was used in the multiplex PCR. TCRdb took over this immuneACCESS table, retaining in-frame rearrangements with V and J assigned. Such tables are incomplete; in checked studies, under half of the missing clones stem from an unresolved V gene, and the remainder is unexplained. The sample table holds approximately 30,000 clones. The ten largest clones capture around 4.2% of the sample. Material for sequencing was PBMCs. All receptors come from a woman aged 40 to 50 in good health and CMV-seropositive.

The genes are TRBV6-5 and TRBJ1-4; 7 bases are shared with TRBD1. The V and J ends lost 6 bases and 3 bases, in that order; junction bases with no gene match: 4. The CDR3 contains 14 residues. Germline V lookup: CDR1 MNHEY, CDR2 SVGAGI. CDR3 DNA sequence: TGTGCCAGCAGGACAGGGTCACCTAATGAAAAACTGTTTTTT. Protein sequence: CASRTGSPNEKLFF.

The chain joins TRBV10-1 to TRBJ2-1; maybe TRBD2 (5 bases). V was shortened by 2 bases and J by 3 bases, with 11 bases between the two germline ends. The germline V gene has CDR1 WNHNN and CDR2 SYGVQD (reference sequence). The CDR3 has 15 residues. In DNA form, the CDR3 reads TGCGCCAGCAGTGAGACGAGGGAGATCTACAATGAGCAGTTCTTC. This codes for CASSETREIYNEQFF.